The present T cell receptor beta chain was sequenced within a study of T-cell reconstitution after alpha-beta-depleted transplantation in children. Unique molecular identifiers were used to barcode this TCRbeta library. Each CDR3 protein is one row after TCRdb ran MiXCR on the PCR reads. The sample shows 750,000 to 950,000 distinct CDR3 sequences, 15% to 20% of them seen only once. Study-wide findings and caveats: Once a year had passed after transplant, T-cell counts and diversity came mostly from newly produced T cells. At around two months after transplant, the alpha-beta T cells were reportedly derived from several hundred expanded clones that came from non-depleted graft cells. It was surviving recipient T cells and thymic progenitors that gave some patients high TCRbeta diversity at day 60.

The CDR3 has 21 residues. The ends lost 6 bases at V and 6 bases at J; junction bases unmatched: 26. Per germline, CDR1 SEHNR and CDR2 FQNEAQ (reference sequence). As concerns this clonotype: Its antigen is as yet unknown.

Sequencing was performed on PBMCs, mostly from graft donor cells, taken 360 days after TCRalphabeta/CD19-depleted stem cell transplant. The chain links TRBV7-9 to TRBJ2-1; 10 positions agree with TRBD2. The source of this sequence is a male patient younger than 18 who had a stem cell transplant for acute lymphoblastic leukemia, so the T cells may come from the graft donor. The CDR3 region has the DNA TGTGCCAGCAGAAAAACCAACCGTATTAGAGCGGGAGGGCCAAGAGGCAATGAGCAGTTCTTC. Its translation is CASRKTNRIRAGGPRGNEQFF. Filled out from reference TRBV7-9 and TRBJ2-1, the complete variable domain reads DTGVSQNPRHKITKRGQNVTFRCDPISEHNRLYWYRQTLGQGPEFLTYFQNEAQLEKSRLLSDRFSAERPKGSFSTLEIQRTEQGDSAMYLCASRKTNRIRAGGPRGNEQFFGPGTRLTVL.